The 14 T cell receptor beta chains listed next were all sequenced from one sample in a study of control samples from healthy donors and cancer patients. The method was immunoSEQ multiplex PCR; TCRdb's version includes in-frame clones alone and lacks a portion of them. The sample yields about 110,000 clones, approximately 84% seen once. Sequencing input: blood. The receptors shown here come from a man between 18 and 35 years old in good health.

The chain links TRBV19 to TRBJ2-2; 12 bases align to TRBD1. The V segment lost 3 bases and the J segment 8 bases; nucleotides outside the gene matches: 10. Germline CDR1 reads LNHDA; CDR2 reads SQIVND (reference sequence). The CDR3 extends over 17 amino acids. In DNA, the CDR3 is TGTGCCAGTAGTATGACCGGGACAGGGGGCCTTTTGGGGGAGCTGTTTTTT. It translates to CASSMTGTGGLLGELFF. Full variable domain (rest looked up from reference TRBV19 and TRBJ2-2): DGGITQSPKYLFRKEGQNVTLSCEQNLNHDAMYWYRQDPGQGLRLIYYSQIVNDFQKGDIAEGYSVSREKKESFPLTVTSAQKNPTAFYLCASSMTGTGGLLGELFFGEGSRLTVL.

This clone has only a few counts. The V and J genes are TRBV9 and TRBJ2-3; D not resolved. V shed 7 bases and J shed 5 bases, with 8 bases lying between them. The germline CDR1 and CDR2 sequences are SGDLS and YYNGEE. This CDR3 contains 11 residues. The CDR3 DNA is TGTGCCAGCGCCCGAGGAGATACGCAGTATTTT. Translated, it gives CASARGDTQYF. Looking up the rest from reference TRBV9 and TRBJ2-3 gives the full variable domain: DSGVTQTPKHLITATGQRVTLRCSPRSGDLSVYWYQQSLDQGLQFLIQYYNGEERAKGNILERFSAQQFPDLHSELNLSSLELGDSALYFCASARGDTQYFGPGTRLTVL.

The V gene is TRBV19, the J gene TRBJ2-6, with D possibly being TRBD1 (5 bases). CDR3 size: 17 residues. Between the trimmed V and J ends, which lost 7 bases and 4 bases, there was a span of 20 bases. Germline V gene sequence: CDR1 LNHDA, CDR2 SQIVND (reference sequence). CDR3 sequence: CASTSLPVGPGANVLTF. The CDR3 nucleotides read TGTGCCAGTACGTCCCTTCCGGTGGGGCCAGGGGCCAACGTCCTGACTTTC.

The chain recombines TRBV7-8 with TRBJ1-4; TRBD1 matches at 7 bases. The CDR3 contains 15 residues. J gave up 5 bases and V 2 bases, and 5 bases lay outside the gene matches. Per germline, CDR1 SGHVS and CDR2 FQNEAQ. As DNA, the CDR3 is TGTGCCAGCAGCTTAACAGGACAGGCGAATGAAAAACTGTTTTTT. Protein product: CASSLTGQANEKLFF.

This clone was recorded once. The chain employs TRBV28 and TRBJ2-7, with 7 bases identical to TRBD1. This CDR3 spans 14 amino acids. Germline V gene data show CDR1 as MDHEN and CDR2 as SYDVKM. V dropped 3 bases and J dropped 0; count of bases not matched to a gene: 2. Written as DNA, the CDR3 is TGTGCCAGCAGTTTCACAGGGGCCTCCTACGAGCAGTACTTC. Translated: CASSFTGASYEQYF.

The chain recombines TRBV7-9 with TRBJ2-7, with TRBD1 matching 10 bases. V lost 5 bases to trimming and J lost 5 bases; unmatched junction nucleotides: 6. The CDR3 runs to 14 residues. Germline lookup yields CDR1 SEHNR and CDR2 FQNEAQ (reference sequence). Written as DNA, the CDR3 is TGTGCCAGCAGCCCTGACAGGGGGCTGGACGAGCAGTACTTC. Its protein is CASSPDRGLDEQYF.

The rearrangement uses TRBV28 and TRBJ2-7; D is unresolved. V was trimmed by 3 bases and J by 2 bases, leaving 5 bases between them. CDR3 length: 12 amino acids. Germline assignment: CDR1 MDHEN and CDR2 SYDVKM. The CDR3: CASSFPPYEQYF. In nucleotides, the CDR3 is TGTGCCAGCAGTTTCCCCCCCTACGAGCAGTACTTC.

The chain joins TRBV5-1 to TRBJ2-2; a possible D gene is TRBD2 (6 bases). The CDR3 runs 14 residues. Trimming removed 1 base at V and 8 bases at J, with 12 bases between. Looked up from germline, CDR1 is SGHRS and CDR2 is YFSETQ. The chain's CDR3 is CASSLWAGTGELFF. CDR3 DNA: TGCGCCAGCAGCTTGTGGGCGGGGACGGGGGAGCTGTTTTTT.

The chain joins TRBV4-2 to TRBJ1-1; the D is unclear. Germline V gene sequence: CDR1 LGHNA, CDR2 YNFKEQ. V dropped 1 base and J dropped 1 base, with 4 bases sitting between them. The CDR3 covers 13 residues. The CDR3 coding sequence is TGTGCCAGCAGCCAAGTTCCGAACACTGAAGCTTTCTTT. Residues: CASSQVPNTEAFF.

This clone was detected ten times or more. The chain has TRBV7-8 and TRBJ2-7, with 9 positions matching TRBD1. Germline lookup yields CDR1 SGHVS and CDR2 FQNEAQ. The V gene end was trimmed by 1 base and the J gene end by 4 bases; junction bases not matched to a gene: 8. This CDR3 has 16 amino acids. CDR3 DNA: TGTGCCAGCAGCTTAGTAGCCGGACAGGGGATTTACGAGCAGTACTTC. It translates to CASSLVAGQGIYEQYF.

This clone ranks as medium-sized (0.01 to 0.1%). The V and J genes are TRBV5-5 and TRBJ2-7, with 8 bases lining up with TRBD1. CDR1 is SGHKS and CDR2 is YYEKEE in the germline V gene (reference sequence). V lost 0 bases and J lost 3; bases outside the gene matches: 5. The CDR3 covers 15 residues. The CDR3 DNA reads as TGTGCCAGCAGCTTGGCGGGGACAGGTCTCTACGAGCAGTACGTC. It encodes CASSLAGTGLYEQYV.

This clone was detected a few times. This chain connects TRBV6-2 or TRBV6-3 to TRBJ2-5, with D unclear. Germline V gene data show CDR1 as MNHEY and CDR2 as SVGEGT. This CDR3 contains 13 residues. V lost 2 bases to trimming and J lost 0 bases, with 4 bases between them. CDR3 amino acids: CASSYRDQETQYF. As DNA, the CDR3 is TGTGCCAGCAGTTACAGGGACCAAGAGACCCAGTACTTC.

This rearrangement joins TRBV19 to TRBJ1-1; a possible D gene is TRBD1 (5 bases). With 8 bases removed from V and 8 bases from J, the gap between germline ends came to 18 bases. The germline gives CDR1 LNHDA, CDR2 SQIVND (reference sequence). The CDR3 extends over 13 amino acids. The CDR3 protein is CASGVGTPREAFF. CDR3 sequence (DNA): TGTGCCAGTGGGGTCGGGACCCCTCGGGAAGCTTTCTTT.

The chain is built from TRBV5-6 and TRBJ2-5; D is ambiguous. V was clipped by 2 bases and J by 5 bases, with 13 bases between them. Per the germline V gene, CDR1 is SGHDT and CDR2 is YYEEEE. The CDR3 is 14 amino acids. This CDR3 is CASSLVGKLETQYF. In DNA form, the CDR3 reads TGTGCCAGCAGCTTAGTAGGGAAGTTGGAGACCCAGTACTTC.